A selection of T cell receptor beta chains follows, all from one sample in a study of blood T cell repertoires in COVID-19. Profiling relied on immunoSEQ multiplex PCR, and the TCRdb table lists in-frame clones only, not all of them. In the table there are about 270,000 clones, about 85% of which are singletons. The sample comprised peripheral blood. The receptors were sampled from a woman aged 45 to 65 with active or convalescent COVID-19. Both conserved end residues are part of each CDR3. The D gene is left open where the match is weak. A row's size may be missing; if present it is once, few, many or a size class.

j_call: TRBJ1-2
d_call: -
clone_size: -
v_call: TRBV20-1
cdr3_nt: TGCAGTGCTAGTACCGTACAGGGTGACTATGGCTACACCTTC
cdr3_aa: CSASTVQGDYGYTF

j_call: TRBJ2-7
d_call: -
clone_size: -
v_call: TRBV27
cdr3_nt: TGTGCCAGCAGTTTCAGCGGGTCCTACGAGCAGTACTTC
cdr3_aa: CASSFSGSYEQYF

j_call: TRBJ2-1
d_call: -
clone_size: -
v_call: TRBV12-3/TRBV12-4
cdr3_nt: TGTGCCAGCAGCCTAGACCGGGGGAATGAGCAGTTCTTC
cdr3_aa: CASSLDRGNEQFF

j_call: TRBJ1-6
d_call: -
clone_size: once
v_call: TRBV6-5
cdr3_nt: TGTGCCAGCAACTCCCCGGCGGATTCACCCCTCCACTTT
cdr3_aa: CASNSPADSPLHF

j_call: TRBJ1-1
d_call: TRBD1
clone_size: -
v_call: TRBV12-5
cdr3_nt: TGTGCTAGTGGTTTGGGACTGGACAGGGCGAACACTGAAGCTTTCTTT
cdr3_aa: CASGLGLDRANTEAFF

j_call: TRBJ2-6
d_call: -
clone_size: -
v_call: TRBV5-5
cdr3_nt: TGTGCCAGCAGCCCCCTATCTGGGGCCAACGTCCTGACTTTC
cdr3_aa: CASSPLSGANVLTF

j_call: TRBJ2-1
d_call: TRBD2
clone_size: -
v_call: TRBV4-2
cdr3_nt: TGTGCCAGCAGACAAAGGCGGGAGGTATATGAGCAGTTCTTC
cdr3_aa: CASRQRREVYEQFF

j_call: TRBJ1-1
d_call: TRBD1
clone_size: -
v_call: TRBV28
cdr3_nt: TGTGCCAGCAGTTTCCGATATAGGGGGCGCGACACTGAAGCTTTCTTT
cdr3_aa: CASSFRYRGRDTEAFF

j_call: TRBJ1-1
d_call: -
clone_size: few
v_call: TRBV5-1
cdr3_nt: TGCGCCAGCTCACAGATCATGAACACTGAAGCTTTCTTT
cdr3_aa: CASSQIMNTEAFF

j_call: TRBJ1-1
d_call: -
clone_size: few
v_call: TRBV19
cdr3_nt: TGTGCCAGTAGTCTTAGTAAAAGGGGTGTGAACACTGAAGCTTTCTTT
cdr3_aa: CASSLSKRGVNTEAFF

j_call: TRBJ1-4
d_call: TRBD1
clone_size: -
v_call: TRBV18
cdr3_nt: TGTGCCAGCTCCCCGACCCGGGACAGTATTGAAAAACTGTTTTTT
cdr3_aa: CASSPTRDSIEKLFF

j_call: TRBJ2-7
d_call: -
clone_size: -
v_call: TRBV27
cdr3_nt: TGTGCCAGCAGTTTGCTCTCGGGGGGCGGTGGGGAGCAGTACTTC
cdr3_aa: CASSLLSGGGGEQYF

j_call: TRBJ1-4
d_call: -
clone_size: -
v_call: TRBV9
cdr3_nt: TGTGCCAGCAGCCGCCAAGATACGGCAACTAATGAAAAACTGTTTTTT
cdr3_aa: CASSRQDTATNEKLFF

j_call: TRBJ2-7
d_call: -
clone_size: -
v_call: TRBV7-9
cdr3_nt: TGTGCCAGCAGCTCAAGACAGGTCTACGAGCAGTACTTC
cdr3_aa: CASSSRQVYEQYF

j_call: TRBJ2-7
d_call: -
clone_size: -
v_call: TRBV7-8
cdr3_nt: TGTGCCAGCAGTTCCGGGAGACCCGAGCAGTACTTC
cdr3_aa: CASSSGRPEQYF

j_call: TRBJ1-1
d_call: -
clone_size: -
v_call: TRBV4-1
cdr3_nt: TGCGCCAGCAGCGACCCGGGGGTCGGGAACACTGAAGCTTTCTTT
cdr3_aa: CASSDPGVGNTEAFF

j_call: TRBJ2-1
d_call: TRBD1
clone_size: -
v_call: TRBV29-1
cdr3_nt: TGCAGCGTTGAAGGGACAGGGGGCGCCTCGACGCAGTTCTTC
cdr3_aa: CSVEGTGGASTQFF

j_call: TRBJ2-7
d_call: -
clone_size: -
v_call: TRBV6-5
cdr3_nt: TGTGCCAGCAGTTACTACGTCGGGTACGAGCAGTACTTC
cdr3_aa: CASSYYVGYEQYF

j_call: TRBJ1-1
d_call: -
clone_size: -
v_call: TRBV27
cdr3_nt: TGTGCCAGCAGCCCTTATTCCCTAGCGTCTAAGAACACTGAAGCTTTCTTT
cdr3_aa: CASSPYSLASKNTEAFF

j_call: TRBJ2-1
d_call: TRBD2
clone_size: -
v_call: TRBV7-2
cdr3_nt: TGTGCCAGCAGCTTAGCGAGGACTAGCCGCAATGAGCAGTTCTTC
cdr3_aa: CASSLARTSRNEQFF